These 5 T cell receptor beta chains share one sample of origin, sequenced in a study of blood T cell repertoires in COVID-19. Libraries were prepared by immunoSEQ multiplex PCR; TCRdb keeps only in-frame clonotypes and omits some of them. The data hold under 70,000 clones, with 85% to 90% observed a single time. What was sequenced was peripheral blood. The receptors were sampled from a man in his sixties with active COVID-19.

As for this clone: Mismatch with germline at one junction end may stem from a read error. The genes are TRBV18 and TRBJ2-3, with TRBD2 matching over 7 bases. The CDR3 is 15 amino acids. Per the germline V gene, CDR1 is KGHSH and CDR2 is LQKENI. The CDR3 nucleotides read TGTGCCAGCTCACCACTGCGGGAGTTCCCAGATACCCAGTATTTT. Protein sequence: CASSPLREFPDTQYF.

J is TRBJ2-3 and V is TRBV5-1; TRBD2 matches 8 bases. The CDR3 contains 16 residues. Trimming at V came to 0 bases and at J to 3 bases, leaving 6 bases not matched to a gene. Germline values: CDR1 SGHRS, CDR2 YFSETQ. In DNA, the CDR3 is TGCGCCAGCAGCTTGGTTTCTGGGACTAGAACAGATACGCAGTATTTT. Amino acids: CASSLVSGTRTDTQYF.

The chain employs TRBV21-1 and TRBJ1-4. TRBV21-1 is listed as a pseudogene. This CDR3 region has 17 residues. The CDR3 sequence: CASSKGNSGEVGEKLFF. CDR3 coding DNA: TGTGCCAGCAGCAAAGGCAATTCCGGCGAGGTCGGTGAAAAACTGTTTTTT.

The rearrangement joins TRBV27 to TRBJ2-7; D is possibly TRBD1 (6 bases). Germline V gene lookup returns CDR1 MNHEY and CDR2 SMNVEV (reference sequence). V shed 5 bases and J shed 3 bases, with 17 bases lying between them. CDR3 length: 15 residues. The CDR3: CASSPSRVDSYEQYF. CDR3 DNA sequence: TGTGCCAGCAGTCCCTCCCGCGTGGACAGCTACGAGCAGTACTTC.

The V gene is TRBV14, the J gene TRBJ2-7; D is uncertain. The CDR3 has 15 amino acids. Germline V gives CDR1 SGHDN, CDR2 FVKESK. V was pared by 1 base and J by 2 bases, with 12 bases between. CDR3 nucleotides: TGTGCCAGCAGCCAAGGAGAACTACGAACCTACGAGCAGTACTTC. This sequence encodes CASSQGELRTYEQYF.